A selection of T cell receptor beta chains follows, all from one sample in a study of Ad26.COV2.S vaccination and SARS-CoV-2 variants. Profiling relied on immunoSEQ multiplex PCR, and the TCRdb table lists in-frame clones only, not all of them. Counted here are 400,000 or so clones, approximately 90% occurring once; the ten biggest clones make up more than 3%. This specimen consisted of peripheral blood, obtained in a trial of Ad26.COV2.S vaccine versus placebo. The receptors come from a person aged 18-65 years who received the Ad26.COV2.S COVID-19 vaccine or a placebo. Both conserved end residues are part of each CDR3. The D gene is left open where the match is weak. A clone size is listed for some rows: how often the clone was seen (once, few, many), or a class if it is expanded.

V	size	J	D	CDR3	DNA
TRBV6-5	-	TRBJ2-1	TRBD1	CAARRDREVNEQFF	TGTGCCGCAAGGAGAGACAGGGAAGTAAATGAGCAGTTCTTC
TRBV11-2	-	TRBJ1-1	TRBD1	CASSPGGRRDTLMNTEAFF	TGTGCCAGCAGCCCAGGGGGACGCCGGGACACCCTCATGAACACTGAAGCTTTCTTT
TRBV19	-	TRBJ2-3	-	CASSVQAFGTQYF	TGTGCCAGTAGTGTACAGGCTTTTGGGACGCAGTATTTT
TRBV6-1	-	TRBJ2-7	-	CASSDQGGLSSYEQYF	TGTGCCAGCAGTGACCAGGGCGGGCTAAGCTCCTACGAGCAGTACTTC
TRBV18	few	TRBJ2-7	-	CASSEGTYEQYF	TGTGCCAGCTCAGAAGGGACATACGAGCAGTACTTC
TRBV6-1	-	TRBJ2-7	-	CASSAQPPKVGGNYEQYF	TGTGCCAGCAGTGCCCAGCCCCCAAAAGTTGGGGGTAACTACGAGCAGTACTTC
TRBV19	-	TRBJ1-1	-	CASSQRDEAFF	TGTGCCAGTAGTCAAAGAGATGAAGCTTTCTTT
TRBV29-1	-	TRBJ2-7	-	CSVGGWDEQYF	TGCAGCGTTGGGGGGTGGGACGAGCAGTACTTC
TRBV6-5	-	TRBJ1-5	-	CASRGGRDGHQPQHF	TGTGCCAGCCGCGGCGGGAGGGACGGCCATCAGCCCCAGCATTTT
TRBV27	-	TRBJ1-2	-	CASRNSGSNYGYTF	TGTGCCAGCAGAAACTCCGGCTCGAATTATGGCTACACCTTC
TRBV11-2	-	TRBJ1-2	-	CASSLVDYGYTF	TGTGCCAGCAGCTTAGTGGACTATGGCTACACCTTC
TRBV14	-	TRBJ1-4	TRBD1	CASSPWDSVEKLFF	TGTGCCAGCAGCCCCTGGGACAGTGTCGAAAAACTGTTTTTT
TRBV5-1	-	TRBJ2-3	-	CASSPMGGTDTQYF	TGCGCCAGCAGTCCGATGGGGGGCACAGATACGCAGTATTTT
TRBV9	-	TRBJ2-1	-	CASSVGPGYNEQFF	TGTGCCAGCAGCGTAGGTCCAGGGTACAATGAGCAGTTCTTC
TRBV2	-	TRBJ2-1	TRBD1	CASSEFQQGISYNEQFF	TGTGCCAGCAGTGAATTTCAACAGGGGATCTCCTACAATGAGCAGTTCTTC
TRBV2	once	TRBJ2-3	-	CASSGQGRYTDTQYF	TGTGCCAGCAGTGGGCAGGGACGGTACACAGATACGCAGTATTTT
TRBV2	-	TRBJ1-2	-	CASSDRTSDGYTF	TGTGCCAGCAGTGACCGGACCTCAGATGGCTACACCTTC
TRBV11-2	once	TRBJ1-2	-	CASSFQDMDGYTF	TGTGCCAGCAGCTTCCAAGACATGGATGGCTACACCTTC
TRBV7-6	once	TRBJ2-1	TRBD1	CASSSSGGAPFF	TGTGCCAGCAGCTCCTCAGGGGGCGCTCCTTTCTTC
TRBV29-1	few	TRBJ2-2	TRBD2	CSAGTSGANTGELFF	TGCAGCGCCGGGACTAGCGGGGCGAACACCGGGGAGCTGTTTTTT
TRBV6-5	-	TRBJ2-7	TRBD1	CASSRDRTYEQYF	TGTGCCAGCAGTAGGGACAGAACCTACGAGCAGTACTTC
TRBV4-2	-	TRBJ2-3	TRBD2	CASSRRGGADTQYF	TGTGCCAGCAGCCGCCGCGGGGGAGCAGATACGCAGTATTTT
TRBV6-1	once	TRBJ1-2	-	CASSEVKESYGYTF	TGTGCCAGCAGTGAAGTAAAGGAGAGCTATGGCTACACCTTC
TRBV4-1	once	TRBJ2-2	TRBD1	CASSQDGDRGITGELFF	TGCGCCAGCAGCCAAGATGGGGACAGGGGAATCACCGGGGAGCTGTTTTTT
TRBV4-1	-	TRBJ2-2	-	CASSPSIVERNTGELFF	TGCGCCAGCAGCCCGAGTATCGTAGAGAGGAACACCGGGGAGCTGTTTTTT
TRBV18	-	TRBJ2-5	-	CASSLTSRETQYF	TGTGCCAGCTCGCTAACTAGTCGAGAGACCCAGTACTTC
TRBV11-3	-	TRBJ1-2	-	CMGSTGYTF	TGTATGGGGTCTACTGGCTACACCTTC
TRBV18	-	TRBJ1-2	-	CASSPGGSTGYGYTF	TGTGCCAGCTCACCGGGAGGATCTACGGGCTATGGCTACACCTTC
TRBV3-1/TRBV3-2	-	TRBJ2-6	-	CASSQGTGRGANVLTF	TGTGCCAGCAGCCAAGGCACAGGGCGTGGGGCCAACGTCCTGACTTTC
TRBV2	few	TRBJ1-2	TRBD1	CATEPGQVGVIYGYTF	TGTGCCACCGAGCCAGGACAGGTCGGGGTTATCTATGGCTACACCTTC
TRBV5-1	-	TRBJ2-5	TRBD1	CASSSTGVQETQYF	TGCGCCAGCAGCTCTACAGGGGTCCAAGAGACCCAGTACTTC
TRBV25-1	-	TRBJ2-7	-	CASSEGPYEQYF	TGTGCCAGCAGTGAAGGACCGTACGAGCAGTACTTC
TRBV14	-	TRBJ2-7	TRBD1	CASSQVGTGDSYEQYF	TGTGCCAGCAGCCAAGTTGGGACAGGGGACTCCTACGAGCAGTACTTC
TRBV19	-	TRBJ2-2	-	CASSRSDTGELFF	TGTGCCAGTAGTAGGTCCGACACCGGGGAGCTGTTTTTT
TRBV29-1	-	TRBJ1-2	TRBD1	CSVLPGQGFHYGYTF	TGCAGCGTGCTACCGGGACAGGGGTTCCACTATGGCTACACCTTC
TRBV29-1	-	TRBJ1-4	-	CSVEDRANEKLFF	TGCAGCGTTGAAGACAGAGCTAATGAAAAACTGTTTTTT
TRBV18	-	TRBJ2-1	TRBD2	CASSPGAGDHNEQFF	TGTGCCAGCTCACCGGGAGCGGGGGATCACAATGAGCAGTTCTTC
TRBV11-2	-	TRBJ1-1	-	CASSPPATEAFF	TGTGCCAGCAGCCCCCCCGCCACTGAAGCTTTCTTT
TRBV11-2	-	TRBJ2-5	-	CASSLGLGGETQYF	TGTGCCAGCAGCTTAGGACTAGGGGGGGAGACCCAGTACTTC
TRBV9	-	TRBJ1-3	-	CASSVGQTAGNTIYF	TGTGCCAGCAGCGTAGGGCAGACGGCGGGAAACACCATATATTTT
TRBV18	-	TRBJ2-7	-	CASSPARGDEQYF	TGTGCCAGCTCACCAGCTAGAGGGGACGAGCAGTACTTC
TRBV6-6	few	TRBJ2-5	-	CASSRGWGSREETQYF	TGTGCCAGCAGTCGAGGGTGGGGGAGCCGCGAAGAGACCCAGTACTTC